This section outlines one T cell receptor beta chain sequence together with its context. In its sample, this clonotype was seen many times. Its antigen is unknown. No clone much larger than this one lies a single base away; base qualities are absent. This sample is part of a study of CD8+CD57+ T cells in acquired aplastic anemia (dated by TCRdb to the late 2010s). Background for the entire study: DNA extracted from sorted CD4+ and CD8+ cells had a mean of about 3.2 ug, with a range of about 0.19 to 27.4 ug. CD8+CD57+ expansion was defined as a frequency above the mean frequency observed in healthy subjects. Beyond this particular receptor, the publication reports: No significant difference in CD8+ Simpson's diversity was found between patients and healthy controls (P=0.060). Twenty-nine CD8+ CDR3 sequences were shared between patients and controls but appeared highly expressed in patients and within their immunodominant clones.

Genomic DNA served as template for TCR beta VDJ combination and CDR3 sequence profiling. An Illumina HiSeq 2000 was used for TCR repertoire sequencing. The original methods were these. TRBV/TRBJ rearrangement plots, CDR3 size and DJ length profiles, and Simpson's diversity index were used to assess repertoires. The immunodominant clone was defined as the most abundant DNA sequence in deep sequencing data. CDR3 amino acid sequences were checked for sharing across subjects and were also compared against the VDJdb database and published repertoires. In-frame beta chains were kept once TCRdb had trimmed the public reads at Q25 with fastp and called clones with MiXCR. Every CDR3 protein is listed once, alongside the most common genes and DNA of its rows. For this entry, the V and J calls and clone size follow TCRdb and not the study's own pipeline. This sample has about 120,000 distinct CDR3 sequences in its table, and 58% of those were observed once. The leading ten clones occupy roughly 28% of the sample.

The patients picked for sequencing were ones in whom flow cytometry had shown an expansion of CD8+CD57+ cells. Severe acquired aplastic anemia was diagnosed in all patients according to International Study of Aplastic Anemia and Agranulocytosis and Camitta criteria. At the time blood was sampled, none of the patients had received any therapy. In this study, sorted CD4+ and CD8+ T cells from the blood of healthy subjects and of severe aplastic anemia patients had their TCR repertoires deep-sequenced. Patients were enrolled in the USA under clinicaltrials.gov protocols 00001620, 01623167, 00001397, 00071045, 00081523 and 00961064. Ficoll-Paque density gradient centrifugation was used to isolate peripheral blood mononuclear cells. Before DNA extraction, CD4+ and CD8+ T cells were sorted with FACS or magnetic beads. CDR3 length: 11 amino acids, cysteine to phenylalanine. Solely the CDR3 DNA is kept, with 33 bases framed from the first base. A distance of 7 bases separates the germline ends of V and J, which lose 6 bases and 5 bases respectively. Taken from the germline V gene, the CDR1 and CDR2 loops are SNHLY and FYNNEI.

The sample comprised sorted CD4+, CD8+, or CD8+CD57+ T cells (not recorded which) from PBMCs. This clonotype was obtained from a human donor with aplastic anemia. The V and J segments used are TRBV2 and TRBJ2-5; the D gene cannot be named for sure. Read as DNA, the sequence is TGTGCCAGCAGAGCCCCGGAGACCCAGTACTTC. Its translation is CASRAPETQYF. When the CDR3 is completed using the reference TRBV2 and TRBJ2-5 genes on either side, the full variable domain is EPEVTQTPSHQVTQMGQEVILRCVPISNHLYFYWYRQILGQKVEFLVSFYNNEISEKSEIFDDQFSVERPDGSNFTLKIRSTKLEDSAMYFCASRAPETQYFGPGTRLLVL.